A selection of T cell receptor beta chains follows, all from one sample in a study of cytomegalovirus exposure and HLA in healthy donors. Sequenced by immunoSEQ multiplex PCR; TCRdb stores in-frame clones only, minus some. This sample has around 93,000 clones, with about 85% found just once. The sample taken for sequencing was PBMCs. The receptors derive from a man younger than 35 in good health and CMV-seropositive. Both conserved end residues are part of each CDR3.

V gene,J gene,CDR3 protein
TRBV9,TRBJ2-1,CASSPTGSSYNEQFF
TRBV5-1,TRBJ2-1,CASSLGGLAEGLGQFF
TRBV9,TRBJ2-1,CASSVGSSGRGQFF
TRBV7-3,TRBJ2-3,CASSVQGLRTDTQYF
TRBV27,TRBJ1-1,CASRVGGSNTEAFF
TRBV11-2,TRBJ2-4,CASTPKGGGSLENIQYF
TRBV4-2,TRBJ1-2,CASSPGQLSYGYTF
TRBV10-3,TRBJ2-1,CAIREGAIVNEQFF
TRBV28,TRBJ2-7,CASRQGPYEQYF
TRBV13,TRBJ2-1,CASSFRLAGENNEQFF
TRBV30,TRBJ2-1,CAWSVGLAAPSSYNEQFF
TRBV6-6,TRBJ2-7,CASSYKEALTYEQYF
TRBV2,TRBJ2-1,CALMSPSGRVENSYNEQFF
TRBV6-5,TRBJ1-2,CASSSPTGNGYTF
TRBV6-5,TRBJ1-4,CASSYLGQLSPQLFF
TRBV30,TRBJ2-3,CAWRTGVSTDTQYF
TRBV7-2,TRBJ2-2,CASSITGWNTGELFF
TRBV30,TRBJ1-2,CAWRKQGIGYTF
TRBV5-6,TRBJ1-5,CASSLTGSNQPQHF
TRBV29-1,TRBJ2-1,CSVEDSGPFF